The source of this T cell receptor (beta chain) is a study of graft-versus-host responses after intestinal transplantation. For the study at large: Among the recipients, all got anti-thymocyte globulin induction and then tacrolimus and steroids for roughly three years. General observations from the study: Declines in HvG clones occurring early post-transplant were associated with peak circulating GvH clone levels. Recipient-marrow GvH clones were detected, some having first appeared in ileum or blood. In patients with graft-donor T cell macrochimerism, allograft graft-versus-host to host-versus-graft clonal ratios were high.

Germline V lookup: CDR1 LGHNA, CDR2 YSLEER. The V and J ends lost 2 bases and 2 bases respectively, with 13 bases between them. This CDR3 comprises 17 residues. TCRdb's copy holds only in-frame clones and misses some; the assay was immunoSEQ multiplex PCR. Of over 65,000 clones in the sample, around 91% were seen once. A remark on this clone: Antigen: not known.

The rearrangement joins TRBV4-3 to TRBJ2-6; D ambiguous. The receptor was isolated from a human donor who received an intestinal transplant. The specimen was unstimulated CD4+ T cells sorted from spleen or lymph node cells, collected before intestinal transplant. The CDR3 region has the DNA TGCGCCAGCAGCCAACAATCACACATTACTGGGGCCAACGTCCTGACTTTC. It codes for CASSQQSHITGANVLTF.